This T cell receptor beta chain emerged from a study of CD8 T cells in Susac syndrome. Study information: Treatment at blood withdrawal was none, corticosteroids, or intravenous immunoglobulin alone in Susac syndrome patients.

In blood CD8+ and CD4+ T cells, TCR beta underwent sequencing. The V gene end was trimmed by 4 bases and the J gene end by 4 bases; junction bases not matched to a gene: 3. Germline CDR1 is MNHEY and CDR2 is SMNVEV (reference sequence). The CDR3 runs 14 residues. Random hexamers were used to reverse transcribe the RNA input (roughly 0.5 to 1 ug). TCRdb re-derived calls from the immunoSEQ multiplex PCR reads in MiXCR, one entry per CDR3 protein. The profile shows around 80,000 distinct CDR3 sequences, 90% to 95% of them singletons. The receptor's source is a human donor with Susac syndrome. The chain couples TRBV27 to TRBJ2-7, with 11 bases aligning to TRBD2. Sequenced: CD8+ T cells from PBMCs. CDR3 residues: CASSSLAGVYEQYF. CDR3 DNA sequence: TGTGCCAGCAGTTCACTAGCGGGAGTATACGAGCAGTACTTC.